These 22 T cell receptor beta chains came from one sample sequenced in a study of blood T cell repertoires in COVID-19. Repertoires were generated with immunoSEQ multiplex PCR, while TCRdb's copy carries only in-frame clones and drops some. The sample holds about 240,000 clones, roughly 80% seen once. The sequenced sample was peripheral blood. These receptors all come from a woman aged 60-75 years with active or convalescent COVID-19.

The chain uses TRBV7-8 and TRBJ2-3; 8 bases match TRBD2. The germline gives CDR1 SGHVS, CDR2 FQNEAQ. V shed 5 bases, J shed 6 bases, and the junction held 4 bases outside the gene matches. CDR3 length: 13 residues. The CDR3 DNA reads TGTGCCAGCAGCACCGGACTAGCCGATACGCAGTATTTT. As protein: CASSTGLADTQYF. The full variable domain, its missing parts supplied by reference TRBV7-8 and TRBJ2-3, is GAGVSQSPRYKVAKRGQDVALRCDPISGHVSLFWYQQALGQGPEFLTYFQNEAQLDKSGLPSDRFFAERPEGSVSTLKIQRTQQEDSAVYLCASSTGLADTQYFGPGTRLTVL.

J is TRBJ1-2 and V is TRBV6-5; 10 bases agree with TRBD1. V shed 7 bases and J 8 bases; nucleotides not matched to a gene: 10. Looked up from germline, CDR1 is MNHEY and CDR2 is SVGAGI. This CDR3 is built from 14 residues. The CDR3 DNA reads as TGTGCCAGCACCCCCAGGACAGGGGGGTTAGGCTACACCTTC. Translated: CASTPRTGGLGYTF.

The chain has TRBV1 and TRBJ2-5; TRBD2 is the table's D call and was not checked against the DNA. TRBV1 is a pseudogene. This CDR3 region has 14 residues. The CDR3 is CTSSQDNGPETQYF. The CDR3 DNA is TGCACCAGCAGCCAAGATAACGGTCCTGAGACCCAGTACTTC.

This chain joins TRBV7-6 and TRBJ2-2; 9 nucleotides match TRBD1. With 2 bases clipped from V and 5 bases from J, the junction kept 9 bases outside the gene matches. Germline values: CDR1 SGHVS, CDR2 FNYEAQ. The CDR3 covers 17 residues. The CDR3 spells CASSLSRDRARTGELFF. The DNA of the CDR3 is TGTGCCAGCAGCTTATCCCGGGACAGGGCCCGGACCGGGGAGCTGTTTTTT.

This chain joins TRBV2 and TRBJ1-2, with TRBD1 matching 7 bases. This CDR3 spans 13 amino acids. In germline, CDR1 is SNHLY, CDR2 FYNNEI. Trimming cost V 7 bases and J 8 bases; bases outside gene matches: 10. CDR3 sequence reads: CASTTQGNGGYTF. Here the CDR3 DNA reads TGTGCCAGCACGACACAGGGGAACGGAGGCTACACCTTC.

The V call is TRBV19, the J call TRBJ1-1; D is undetermined. Between the trimmed V and J ends, which lost 2 bases and 7 bases, there was a span of 8 bases. Germline V CDR1 and CDR2: LNHDA, SQIVND (reference sequence). The CDR3 runs to 12 residues. The CDR3 spells CASSIKEFEAFF. The CDR3, as DNA: TGTGCCAGTAGTATAAAAGAGTTTGAAGCTTTCTTT.

V and J are TRBV20-1 and TRBJ2-3; D gene ambiguous. V lost 3 bases and J 0 bases, leaving 10 bases between the germline ends. Germline lookup yields CDR1 DFQATT and CDR2 SNEGSKA (reference sequence). This CDR3 spans 14 amino acids. The CDR3 loop is CSASVAASTDTQYF. CDR3 DNA sequence: TGCAGTGCTAGTGTGGCTGCCAGCACAGATACGCAGTATTTT.

The J gene is TRBJ1-2, the V gene TRBV28; the match to TRBD1 covers 9 bases. This CDR3 comprises 13 residues. CDR1 is MDHEN, CDR2 SYDVKM, per germline. After removal of 3 bases from V and 5 bases from J, the junction contained 1 base not matched to a gene. CDR3 sequence (DNA): TGTGCCAGCAGTTTTGGGACAGGGTATGGCTACACCTTC. Translated: CASSFGTGYGYTF.

The gene calls are TRBV24-1 and TRBJ1-1, with 10 bases lining up with TRBD1. The germline CDR1 and CDR2 sequences are KGHDR and SFDVKD. This CDR3 has 18 residues. V shed 0 bases, J shed 0 bases, and the junction held 6 bases outside the gene matches. CDR3 amino acids: CATSDLIRQGAMNTEAFF. CDR3 sequence (DNA): TGTGCCACCAGTGATTTGATCCGACAGGGGGCTATGAACACTGAAGCTTTCTTT.

The chain is built from TRBV6-5 and TRBJ1-4, with D hard to call. Trimming removed 1 base at V and 2 bases at J, with 8 bases between. This CDR3 contains 15 residues. CDR1 MNHEY and CDR2 SVGAGI come from the germline V gene. CDR3 sequence reads: CASSYFTKTNEKLFF. CDR3 DNA: TGTGCCAGCAGTTACTTTACAAAGACTAATGAAAAACTGTTTTTT.

The rearrangement links TRBV13 to TRBJ1-1, with D perhaps TRBD1 (5 bases). Between the trimmed V and J ends, which lost 0 bases and 3 bases, there was a span of 8 bases. The CDR3 spans 14 residues. Germline CDR1 PRHDT, CDR2 FYEKMQ (reference sequence). This chain's CDR3 is CASSLGQGDTEAFF. The CDR3 nucleotides read TGTGCCAGCAGCTTAGGCCAGGGCGACACTGAAGCTTTCTTT.

This chain's CDR3 is CASSQDSQGFRYEQYF. CDR3 in DNA: TGTGCCAGCAGCCAAGATTCTCAGGGCTTTAGGTACGAGCAGTACTTC. This chain uses TRBV3-1 (or the pseudogene TRBV3-2) with TRBJ2-7; D is perhaps TRBD1 (5 bases). The V end was cut by 0 bases, the J end by 4 bases, with 16 bases between. The V gene's germline CDR1 is LGHDT and CDR2 YNNKEL (reference sequence). There are 16 residues in the CDR3.

The chain recombines TRBV19 with TRBJ1-5; possibly TRBD1 for D (6 bases). The V gene lost 1 base and the J gene lost 8 bases, with 9 bases spanning the gap. The CDR3 runs 13 residues. Per the germline V gene, CDR1 is LNHDA and CDR2 is SQIVND (reference sequence). The CDR3 sequence is CASSIVGGEPQHF. For the CDR3, the DNA is TGTGCCAGTAGTATAGTAGGGGGTGAGCCCCAGCATTTT.

Note on this clone: The same CDR3 can be traced to other DNA sequences in this sample. The chain links TRBV7-3 to TRBJ2-5, with 7 nucleotides matching TRBD2. This CDR3 contains 14 residues. Germline CDR1 SGHTA, CDR2 FQGTGA. V dropped 0 bases and J dropped 4; count of bases not matched to a gene: 2. For the CDR3, the DNA is TGTGCCAGCAGCTTAACGGGGGGGTCAGAGACCCAGTACTTC. The encoded protein is CASSLTGGSETQYF.

In its sample, this clone was seen once. The rearrangement uses TRBV7-8 and TRBJ1-6; weak D call: TRBD1 (5 bases). Germline loops: CDR1 SGHVS, CDR2 FQNEAQ. V was shortened by 8 bases and J by 0 bases, with 11 bases between the two germline ends. The CDR3 length is 15 residues. The CDR3 is CASGRQSSYNSPLHF. The CDR3 nucleotides read TGTGCCAGCGGACGACAGAGCTCCTATAATTCACCCCTCCACTTT.

V gene TRBV12-3 or TRBV12-4 combines with J gene TRBJ1-2, with D hard to call. This CDR3 region has 12 residues. V was pared by 3 bases and J by 4 bases, with 6 bases between. The CDR3 reads CASSFPGYGYTF. In DNA, the CDR3 is TGTGCCAGCAGTTTTCCCGGCTATGGCTACACCTTC.

This chain's CDR3 is CASSTGETTEAFF. The CDR3 DNA reads as TGTGCCAGCTCTACAGGGGAGACCACTGAAGCTTTCTTT. This sequence joins TRBV18 and TRBJ1-1, with 7 bases lining up with TRBD1. Germline V gene sequence: CDR1 KGHSH, CDR2 LQKENI. J gave up 4 bases and V 6 bases, and 5 bases lay outside the gene matches. This CDR3 spans 13 amino acids.

This chain joins TRBV18 and TRBJ2-7; 11 bases are shared with TRBD2. Trimming took 4 bases from V and 4 from J; bases not matched to a gene: 6. CDR1 and CDR2 (germline): KGHSH, LQKENI. This CDR3 comprises 15 residues. CDR3 DNA: TGTGCCAGCTCACTAGCGACTAGCGGGGATTACGAGCAGTACTTC. This translates into CASSLATSGDYEQYF.

V and J are TRBV5-5 and TRBJ1-1; 7 bases match TRBD1. This CDR3 comprises 13 residues. Per the germline V gene, CDR1 is SGHKS and CDR2 is YYEKEE (reference sequence). Unmatched junction bases numbered 6, after V lost 4 bases and J lost 6 bases. DNA of the CDR3: TGTGCCAGCAGCCACACAGGGGTGCCTGAAGCTTTCTTT. It encodes CASSHTGVPEAFF. The entire variable domain, with the rest obtained from reference TRBV5-5 and TRBJ1-1, is as follows: DAGVTQSPTHLIKTRGQQVTLRCSPISGHKSVSWYQQVLGQGPQFIFQYYEKEERGRGNFPDRFSARQFPNYSSELNVNALLLGDSALYLCASSHTGVPEAFFGQGTRLTVV.

The rearrangement joins TRBV12-5 to TRBJ1-2, with 8 nucleotides matching TRBD1. Trimming cost V 5 bases and J 6 bases; bases outside gene matches: 5. The CDR3 has 13 residues. The germline gives CDR1 LGHNT, CDR2 FRNRAP. CDR3 loop: CASGRDRGHGYTF. Written as DNA, the CDR3 is TGTGCTAGTGGTCGCGACAGGGGTCATGGCTACACCTTC.

This clone was counted only a few times. The V gene is TRBV25-1, the J gene TRBJ1-3; a possible D gene is TRBD1 (6 bases). The CDR3 spans 14 residues. Germline-derived CDR1 and CDR2 are MGHDK and SYGVNS. The V and J ends lost 4 bases and 5 bases respectively, with 12 bases between them. The DNA of the CDR3 is TGTGCCAGCAGTGCGGGACAAACGAGAAACACCATATATTTT. Protein: CASSAGQTRNTIYF.

This clone was seen a few times. For the CDR3, the DNA is TGTGCCAGCCGCGGGACAGGGGGCGGCTCGCACTACGAGCAGTACTTC. Its protein is CASRGTGGGSHYEQYF. This chain uses TRBV6-4 with TRBJ2-7; 12 nucleotides agree with TRBD1. Trimming cost V 8 bases and J 3 bases; bases outside gene matches: 11. Germline V gene lookup returns CDR1 MRHNA and CDR2 SNTAGT. This CDR3 is 16 amino acids long.